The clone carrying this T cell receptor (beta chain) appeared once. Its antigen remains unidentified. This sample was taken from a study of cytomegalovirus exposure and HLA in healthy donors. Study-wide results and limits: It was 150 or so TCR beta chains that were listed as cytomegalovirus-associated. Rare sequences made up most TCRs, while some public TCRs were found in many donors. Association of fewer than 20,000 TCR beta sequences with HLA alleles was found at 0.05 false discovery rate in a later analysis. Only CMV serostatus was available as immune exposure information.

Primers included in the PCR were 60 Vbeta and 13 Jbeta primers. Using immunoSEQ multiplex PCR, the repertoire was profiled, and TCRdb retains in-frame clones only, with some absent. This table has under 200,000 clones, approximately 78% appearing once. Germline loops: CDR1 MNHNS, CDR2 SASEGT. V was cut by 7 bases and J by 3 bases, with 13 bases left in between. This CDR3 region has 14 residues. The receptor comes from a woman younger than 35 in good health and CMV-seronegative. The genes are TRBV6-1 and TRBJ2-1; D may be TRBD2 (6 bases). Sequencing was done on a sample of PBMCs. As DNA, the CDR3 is TGTGCCAGCATCGAGCGGGCGCTCTACAATGAGCAGTTCTTC. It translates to CASIERALYNEQFF.